A single sample gave rise to the 21 T cell receptor beta chains below, sequenced in a study of cytomegalovirus exposure and HLA in healthy donors. PCR employed 60 Vbeta and 13 Jbeta primers. TCRdb keeps only in-frame clones here, not all; method: immunoSEQ multiplex PCR. The sample consists of approximately 69,000 clones, 65% to 80% of them appearing once. Sequencing was done on a sample of PBMCs. Receptors were obtained from a man aged 35 to 55 in good health and CMV-seropositive.

The chain combines TRBV30 with TRBJ1-1; D might be TRBD1 (6 bases). Germline V gene lookup returns CDR1 GTSNPN and CDR2 SVGIG (reference sequence). The CDR3 runs 11 residues. DNA for the CDR3: TGTCGCGGACAGAAGAACACTGAAGCTTTCTTT. Protein: CRGQKNTEAFF.

This rearrangement joins TRBV7-2 to TRBJ2-7; 14 bases match TRBD2. Unmatched junction bases numbered 12, after V lost 3 bases and J lost 2 bases. The CDR3 covers 19 residues. Germline V gene lookup returns CDR1 SGHTA and CDR2 FQGNSA. The CDR3 protein is CASSFPGAGTSGSPYEQYF. CDR3 in DNA: TGTGCCAGCAGCTTCCCTGGCGCCGGGACTAGCGGGAGCCCCTACGAGCAGTACTTC.

V is TRBV9 and J is TRBJ2-7; D not resolved. Germline-derived CDR1 and CDR2 are SGDLS and YYNGEE. The ends were cut back, 4 bases at V and 6 bases at J, with 11 bases in the middle. CDR3 size: 12 residues. DNA of the CDR3: TGTGCCAGCAGCCCCAATAGTATCGAGCAGTACTTC. Encoded protein: CASSPNSIEQYF.

The chain employs TRBV4-1 and TRBJ1-2; the D gene is possibly TRBD1 (5 bases). The germline V gene encodes CDR1 MGHRA and CDR2 YSYEKL. The germline V and J ends were trimmed by 1 base and 7 bases, with 16 bases remaining between them. This CDR3 is built from 15 residues. The CDR3 region is CASSQAPPTGGGYTF. The CDR3 DNA reads TGCGCCAGCAGCCAAGCTCCTCCCACAGGCGGTGGCTACACCTTC.

This sequence joins TRBV19 and TRBJ2-7, with TRBD1 matching 7 bases. The CDR3 loop spans 15 amino acids. Germline CDR1 LNHDA, CDR2 SQIVND (reference sequence). The trim removed 5 bases at V and 3 bases at J, leaving 10 bases unmatched. The CDR3 sequence: CASSATGTDYYEQYF. The CDR3 coding sequence is TGTGCCAGTAGTGCCACCGGGACAGACTACTACGAGCAGTACTTC.

The chain carries TRBV11-3 and TRBJ1-1; the D is unclear. CDR3 length: 13 residues. Germline V CDR1 and CDR2: SGHNT, YENEEA. With 6 bases removed from V and 5 bases from J, the gap between germline ends came to 13 bases. The CDR3: CASSGEEWTEAFF. Here the CDR3 DNA reads TGTGCCAGCAGTGGGGAGGAGTGGACTGAAGCTTTCTTT.

The chain recombines TRBV5-1 with TRBJ2-7, with D tentatively TRBD1 (6 bases). The CDR3 contains 16 residues. The germline CDR1 and CDR2 sequences are SGHRS and YFSETQ. Between the trimmed V and J ends, which lost 0 bases and 0 bases, there was a span of 13 bases. CDR3: CASSLGQGTSSYEQYF. The CDR3 DNA follows: TGCGCCAGCAGCTTGGGGCAGGGGACGAGCTCCTACGAGCAGTACTTC.

The chain carries TRBV2 and TRBJ2-1, with D maybe TRBD2 (6 bases). Germline V CDR1 and CDR2: SNHLY, FYNNEI. This CDR3 comprises 16 residues. Trimming removed 1 base from V and 2 bases from J, with 12 bases in between. CDR3 sequence reads: CASSEEAGPPYNEQFF. CDR3 bases: TGTGCCAGCAGTGAAGAGGCGGGGCCTCCCTACAATGAGCAGTTCTTC.

V usage is TRBV2 and J usage is TRBJ2-7; 7 bases line up with TRBD1. Germline loops: CDR1 SNHLY, CDR2 FYNNEI. The J segment lost 3 bases and the V segment lost 4 bases, leaving 0 bases of the junction unmatched. This CDR3 has 12 amino acids. The CDR3 spells CASSGQGYEQYF. The CDR3 bases are TGTGCCAGCAGTGGACAGGGCTACGAGCAGTACTTC.

This sequence joins TRBV9 and TRBJ2-1, with 9 positions matching TRBD2. With V trimmed by 2 bases and J by 2 bases, 8 bases remained unmatched. CDR1 SGDLS and CDR2 YYNGEE come from the germline V gene. The CDR3 covers 17 residues. In DNA form, the CDR3 reads TGTGCCAGCAGCGTTTTCTGGCGGGGGGGCCCCTACAATGAGCAGTTCTTC. As protein: CASSVFWRGGPYNEQFF.

The V call is TRBV2, the J call TRBJ2-7; 8 bases are shared with TRBD1. The V segment lost 2 bases and the J segment 7 bases; nucleotides outside the gene matches: 4. In germline, CDR1 is SNHLY, CDR2 FYNNEI. The CDR3 is made up of 13 amino acids. The CDR3, as DNA: TGTGCCAGCAGTGAATACAGGGGGAGGGAGCAGTACTTC. It encodes CASSEYRGREQYF.

This clone was picked up a small number of times. The chain joins TRBV7-9 to TRBJ2-5; 14 positions match TRBD2. Trimming took 1 base from V and 5 from J; bases not matched to a gene: 6. The CDR3 loop spans 17 amino acids. CDR1 and CDR2 (germline): SEHNR, FQNEAQ (reference sequence). The CDR3 sequence is CASSLGGLAGDVETQYF. The CDR3 coding sequence is TGTGCCAGCAGCTTAGGGGGACTAGCGGGGGATGTGGAGACCCAGTACTTC. Combining the CDR3 with reference TRBV7-9 and TRBJ2-5 gives the whole variable domain DTGVSQNPRHKITKRGQNVTFRCDPISEHNRLYWYRQTLGQGPEFLTYFQNEAQLEKSRLLSDRFSAERPKGSFSTLEIQRTEQGDSAMYLCASSLGGLAGDVETQYFGPGTRLLVL.

The chain recombines TRBV15 with TRBJ2-7; 10 bases align to TRBD1. This CDR3 has 19 amino acids. The germline gives CDR1 LNHNV, CDR2 YYDKDF (reference sequence). Losses at the gene ends were 1 base for V and 4 bases for J; bases not matched to a gene: 16. The CDR3 region has the DNA TGTGCCACCAGCAGAGCCAAAAGAATGGGGACAGGGGTATCATACGAGCAGTACTTC. Protein product: CATSRAKRMGTGVSYEQYF.

The chain carries TRBV11-3 and TRBJ1-1, with D hard to call. The germline gives CDR1 SGHNT, CDR2 YENEEA. V gave up 0 bases and J gave up 6 bases, with 14 bases separating them. The CDR3 runs to 15 residues. CDR3 sequence: CASSLDGSRSAEAFF. The CDR3 coding sequence is TGTGCCAGCAGCTTAGACGGGAGCCGGAGTGCTGAAGCTTTCTTT.

This chain joins TRBV6-5 and TRBJ2-7; 7 bases are shared with TRBD1. Germline V gene lookup returns CDR1 MNHEY and CDR2 SVGAGI. This CDR3 has 16 amino acids. V trimming: 0 bases; J trimming: 5 bases; junction bases outside the gene matches: 10. The CDR3 loop is CASSYSMATGANEQYF. DNA of the CDR3: TGTGCCAGCAGTTACTCGATGGCTACAGGGGCTAACGAGCAGTACTTC.

This clone was counted a few times. The V gene is TRBV28, the J gene TRBJ2-3; 7 bases are shared with TRBD2. The CDR3 spans 17 residues. V gave up 6 bases and J gave up 3 bases; unmatched junction bases: 15. Germline CDR1 and CDR2: MDHEN and SYDVKM. Here the CDR3 DNA reads TGTGCCAGCAGACTCCCTTCGGGCGGGGGTAGTACAGATACGCAGTATTTT. Translation gives CASRLPSGGGSTDTQYF.

With regard to this clone: This CDR3 is also generated by other DNA sequences in the sample. The V gene is TRBV30, the J gene TRBJ1-1; TRBD1 might be the D (5 bases). Germline V gene sequence: CDR1 GTSNPN, CDR2 SVGIG (reference sequence). This CDR3 spans 13 amino acids. The V and J ends lost 0 bases and 3 bases respectively, with 8 bases between them. The CDR3 DNA sequence: TGTGCCTGGAGTGTTGGGGGGGACACTGAAGCTTTCTTT. This gives the protein CAWSVGGDTEAFF. The whole variable domain, filled in from reference TRBV30 and TRBJ1-1, reads SQTIHQWPATLVQPVGSPLSLECTVEGTSNPNLYWYRQAAGRGLQLLFYSVGIGQISSEVPQNLSASRPQDRQFILSSKKLLLSDSGFYLCAWSVGGDTEAFFGQGTRLTVV.

The J gene is TRBJ2-3, the V gene TRBV9; possibly TRBD2 for D (5 bases). The CDR3 consists of 12 residues. The V end lost 3 bases, the J end lost 6 bases, and 8 bases lay between the germline ends. Germline V gene data show CDR1 as SGDLS and CDR2 as YYNGEE. Written as DNA, the CDR3 is TGTGCCAGCAGCGGGACTCGGGATACGCAGTATTTT. Translation gives CASSGTRDTQYF.

This chain connects TRBV5-6 to TRBJ1-4; 11 bases agree with TRBD1. The CDR3 sequence is 16 residues long. The V gene end was trimmed by 4 bases and the J gene end by 5 bases; junction bases not matched to a gene: 7. CDR1 is SGHDT, CDR2 YYEEEE, per germline. CDR3 in amino acids: CASSPGTGGFNEKLFF. The CDR3, as DNA: TGTGCCAGCAGCCCAGGGACAGGGGGGTTCAATGAAAAACTGTTTTTT.

This sequence joins TRBV29-1 and TRBJ2-7; TRBD1 aligns across 9 bases. Trimming took 0 bases from V and 4 from J; bases not matched to a gene: 7. The CDR3 loop spans 15 amino acids. Germline V gene sequence: CDR1 SQVTM, CDR2 ANQGSEA. The CDR3 reads CSVEDPHRGHYEQYF. In nucleotides, the CDR3 is TGCAGCGTTGAAGATCCCCACAGGGGGCATTACGAGCAGTACTTC.

This chain connects TRBV29-1 to TRBJ2-3; tentatively, D is TRBD2 (6 bases). CDR3 size: 16 residues. Germline V gives CDR1 SQVTM, CDR2 ANQGSEA. The V gene lost 1 base and the J gene lost 4 bases, with 18 bases spanning the gap. The chain's CDR3 is CSVEGLGDLSPDTQYF. CDR3 nucleotides: TGCAGCGTTGAAGGCCTGGGGGACTTATCTCCAGATACGCAGTATTTT.